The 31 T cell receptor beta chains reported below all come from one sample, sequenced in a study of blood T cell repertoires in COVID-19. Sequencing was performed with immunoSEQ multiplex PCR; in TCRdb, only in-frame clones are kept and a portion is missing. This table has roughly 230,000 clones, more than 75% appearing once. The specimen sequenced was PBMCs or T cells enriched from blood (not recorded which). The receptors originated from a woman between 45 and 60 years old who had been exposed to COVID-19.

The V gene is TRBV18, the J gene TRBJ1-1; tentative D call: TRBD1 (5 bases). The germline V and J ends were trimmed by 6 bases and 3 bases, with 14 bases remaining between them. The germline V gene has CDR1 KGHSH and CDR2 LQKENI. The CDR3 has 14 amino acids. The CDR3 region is CASSVAGGDTEAFF. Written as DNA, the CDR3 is TGTGCCAGCTCGGTCGCAGGAGGGGACACTGAAGCTTTCTTT.

CDR3 DNA sequence: TGTGCCAGCAGCTCTACGACAGGGGCAGGGACCCAGTACTTC. This gives the protein CASSSTTGAGTQYF. V gene TRBV7-2 combines with J gene TRBJ2-5; 8 bases line up with TRBD1. The CDR3 is 14 amino acids. The J segment lost 7 bases and the V segment lost 4 bases, leaving 8 bases of the junction unmatched. Germline loops: CDR1 SGHTA, CDR2 FQGNSA.

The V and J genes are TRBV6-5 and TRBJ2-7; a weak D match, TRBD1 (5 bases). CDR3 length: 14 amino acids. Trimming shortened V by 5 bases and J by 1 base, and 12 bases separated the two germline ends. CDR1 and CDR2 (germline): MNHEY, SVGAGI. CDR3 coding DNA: TGTGCCAGCAGTATGCAGGGTGTATCCTACGAGCAGTACTTC. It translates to CASSMQGVSYEQYF.

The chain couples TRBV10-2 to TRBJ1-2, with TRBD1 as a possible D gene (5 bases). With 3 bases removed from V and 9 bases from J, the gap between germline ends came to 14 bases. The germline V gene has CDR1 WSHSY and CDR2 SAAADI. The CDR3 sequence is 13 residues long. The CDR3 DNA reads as TGCGCCAGCAGTGATTTCGGCCCAGGGAGCTACACCTTC. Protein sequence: CASSDFGPGSYTF.

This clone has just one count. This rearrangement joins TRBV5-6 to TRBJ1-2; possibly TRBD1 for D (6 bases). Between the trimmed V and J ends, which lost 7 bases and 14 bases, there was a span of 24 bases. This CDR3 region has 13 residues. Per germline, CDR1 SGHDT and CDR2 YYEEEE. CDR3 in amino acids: CASGTTGRSSGTF. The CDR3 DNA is TGTGCCAGCGGGACCACAGGGCGCTCCTCGGGAACCTTC.

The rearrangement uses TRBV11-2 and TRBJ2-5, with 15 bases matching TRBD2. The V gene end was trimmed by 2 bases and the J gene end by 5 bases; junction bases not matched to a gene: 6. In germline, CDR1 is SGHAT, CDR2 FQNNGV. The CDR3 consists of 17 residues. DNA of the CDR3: TGTGCCAGCAGCTTACGGACTAGCGGGGGGGCCGGGGAGACCCAGTACTTC. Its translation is CASSLRTSGGAGETQYF.

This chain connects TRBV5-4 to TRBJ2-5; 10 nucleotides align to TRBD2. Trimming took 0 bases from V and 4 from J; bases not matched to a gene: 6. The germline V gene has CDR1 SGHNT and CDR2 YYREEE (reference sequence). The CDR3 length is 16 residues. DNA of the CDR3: TGTGCCAGCAGCTTGGACCAGCGGGGGGGCGGAGAGACCCAGTACTTC. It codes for CASSLDQRGGGETQYF.

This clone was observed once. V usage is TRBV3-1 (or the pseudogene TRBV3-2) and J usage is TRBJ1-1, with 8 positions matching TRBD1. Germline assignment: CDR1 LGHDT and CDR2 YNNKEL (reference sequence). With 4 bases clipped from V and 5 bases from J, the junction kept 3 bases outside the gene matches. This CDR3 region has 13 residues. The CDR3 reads CASSLRTGTEAFF. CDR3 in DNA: TGTGCCAGCAGCCTTCGGACAGGGACTGAAGCTTTCTTT.

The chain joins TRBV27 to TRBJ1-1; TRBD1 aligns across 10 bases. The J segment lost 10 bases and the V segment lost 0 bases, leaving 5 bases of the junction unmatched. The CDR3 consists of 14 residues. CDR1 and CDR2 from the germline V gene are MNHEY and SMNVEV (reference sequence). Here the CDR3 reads CASSLSPGQGRAFF. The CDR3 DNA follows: TGTGCCAGCAGTTTATCCCCGGGACAGGGGCGAGCTTTCTTT.

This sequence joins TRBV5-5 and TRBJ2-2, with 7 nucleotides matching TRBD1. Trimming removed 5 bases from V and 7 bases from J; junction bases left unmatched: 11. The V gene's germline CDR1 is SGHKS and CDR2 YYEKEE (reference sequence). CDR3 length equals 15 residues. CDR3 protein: CASSRVGGVGGELFF. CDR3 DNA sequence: TGTGCCAGCAGTCGCGTAGGGGGCGTCGGCGGGGAGCTGTTTTTT.

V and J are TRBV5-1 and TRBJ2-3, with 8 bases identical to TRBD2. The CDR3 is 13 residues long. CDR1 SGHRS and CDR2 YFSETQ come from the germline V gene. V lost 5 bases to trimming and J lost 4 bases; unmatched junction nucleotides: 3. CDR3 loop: CASRRGGADTQYF. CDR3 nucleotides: TGCGCCAGCAGACGGGGGGGCGCAGATACGCAGTATTTT.

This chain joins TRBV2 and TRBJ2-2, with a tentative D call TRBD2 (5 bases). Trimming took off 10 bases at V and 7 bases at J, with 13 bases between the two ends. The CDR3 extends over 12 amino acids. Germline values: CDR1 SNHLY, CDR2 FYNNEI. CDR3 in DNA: TGTGCCACCAGGAGGACTGTCGGGGAGCTGTTTTTT. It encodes CATRRTVGELFF.

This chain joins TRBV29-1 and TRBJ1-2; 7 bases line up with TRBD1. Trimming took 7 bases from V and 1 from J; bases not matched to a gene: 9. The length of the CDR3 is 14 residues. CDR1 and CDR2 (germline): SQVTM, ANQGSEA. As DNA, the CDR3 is TGCAGCGCTCCCCAGGGGGGAGTTAACTATGGCTACACCTTC. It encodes CSAPQGGVNYGYTF.

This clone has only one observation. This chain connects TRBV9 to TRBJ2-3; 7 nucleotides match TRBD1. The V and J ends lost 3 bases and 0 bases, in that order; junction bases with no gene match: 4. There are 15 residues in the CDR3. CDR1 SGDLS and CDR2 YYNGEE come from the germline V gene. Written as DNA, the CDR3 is TGTGCCAGCAGCGGGACAGGACTTAGCACAGATACGCAGTATTTT. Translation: CASSGTGLSTDTQYF.

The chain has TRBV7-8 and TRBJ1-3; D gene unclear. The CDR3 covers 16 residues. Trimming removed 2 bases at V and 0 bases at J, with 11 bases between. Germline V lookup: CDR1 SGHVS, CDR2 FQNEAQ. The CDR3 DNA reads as TGTGCCAGCAGCTTAAGTATGGCCCTCTCTGGAAACACCATATATTTT. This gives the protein CASSLSMALSGNTIYF. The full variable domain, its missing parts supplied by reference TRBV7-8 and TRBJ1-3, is GAGVSQSPRYKVAKRGQDVALRCDPISGHVSLFWYQQALGQGPEFLTYFQNEAQLDKSGLPSDRFFAERPEGSVSTLKIQRTQQEDSAVYLCASSLSMALSGNTIYFGEGSWLTVV.

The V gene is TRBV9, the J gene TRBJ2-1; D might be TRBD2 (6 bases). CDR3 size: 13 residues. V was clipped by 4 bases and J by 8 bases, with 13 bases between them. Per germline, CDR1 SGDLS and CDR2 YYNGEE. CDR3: CASSPRWGDEQFF. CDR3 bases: TGTGCCAGCAGCCCTCGGTGGGGGGATGAGCAGTTCTTC.

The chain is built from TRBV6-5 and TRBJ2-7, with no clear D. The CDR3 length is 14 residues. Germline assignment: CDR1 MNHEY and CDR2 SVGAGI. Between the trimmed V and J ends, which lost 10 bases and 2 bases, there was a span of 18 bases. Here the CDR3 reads CATRQVRSPYEQYF. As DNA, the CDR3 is TGTGCCACCCGACAAGTACGAAGCCCCTACGAGCAGTACTTC.

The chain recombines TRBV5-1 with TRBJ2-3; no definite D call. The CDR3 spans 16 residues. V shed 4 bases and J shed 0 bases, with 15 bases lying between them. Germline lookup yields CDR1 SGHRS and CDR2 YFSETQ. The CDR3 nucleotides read TGCGCCAGCAGCCGCGAAGCCCAGGCTAGCACAGATACGCAGTATTTT. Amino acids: CASSREAQASTDTQYF.

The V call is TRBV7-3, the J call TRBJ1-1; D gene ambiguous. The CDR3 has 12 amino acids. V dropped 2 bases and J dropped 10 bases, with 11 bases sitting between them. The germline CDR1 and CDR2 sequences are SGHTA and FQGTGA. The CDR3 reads CASSLDGGLAFF. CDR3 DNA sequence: TGTGCCAGCAGCTTAGATGGAGGGTTAGCTTTCTTT.

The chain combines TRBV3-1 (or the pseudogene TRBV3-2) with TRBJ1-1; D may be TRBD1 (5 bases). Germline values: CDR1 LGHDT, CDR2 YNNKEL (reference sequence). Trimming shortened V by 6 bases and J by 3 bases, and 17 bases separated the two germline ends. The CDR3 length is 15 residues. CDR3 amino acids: CASSHYRFSDTEAFF. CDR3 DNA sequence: TGTGCCAGCAGTCATTACAGGTTTTCGGACACTGAAGCTTTCTTT.

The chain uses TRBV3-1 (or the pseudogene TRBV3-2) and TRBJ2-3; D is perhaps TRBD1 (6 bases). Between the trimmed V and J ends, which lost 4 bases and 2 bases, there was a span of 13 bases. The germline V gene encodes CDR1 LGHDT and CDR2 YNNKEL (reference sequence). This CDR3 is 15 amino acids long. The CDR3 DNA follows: TGTGCCAGCAGCCCAATCCAGGGGAACACAGATACGCAGTATTTT. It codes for CASSPIQGNTDTQYF.

The CDR3 DNA is TGTGCCAGCAGGGGACTGAGTTTTGGGGCCAACGTCCTGACTTTC. Its protein is CASRGLSFGANVLTF. The gene calls are TRBV27 and TRBJ2-6; a weak D match, TRBD2 (6 bases). The germline V gene encodes CDR1 MNHEY and CDR2 SMNVEV (reference sequence). The germline V and J ends were trimmed by 6 bases and 3 bases, with 12 bases remaining between them. The CDR3 runs 15 residues.

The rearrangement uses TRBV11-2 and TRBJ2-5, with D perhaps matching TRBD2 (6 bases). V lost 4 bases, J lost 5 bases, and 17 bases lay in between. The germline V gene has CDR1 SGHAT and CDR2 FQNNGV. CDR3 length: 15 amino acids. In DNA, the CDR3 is TGTGCCAGCAGCTCCCCGGGCGGGGTCGGGGAGACCCAGTACTTC. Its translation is CASSSPGGVGETQYF. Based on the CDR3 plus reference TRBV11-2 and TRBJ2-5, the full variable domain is EAGVAQSPRYKIIEKRQSVAFWCNPISGHATLYWYQQILGQGPKLLIQFQNNGVVDDSQLPKDRFSAERLKGVDSTLKIQPAKLEDSAVYLCASSSPGGVGETQYFGPGTRLLVL.

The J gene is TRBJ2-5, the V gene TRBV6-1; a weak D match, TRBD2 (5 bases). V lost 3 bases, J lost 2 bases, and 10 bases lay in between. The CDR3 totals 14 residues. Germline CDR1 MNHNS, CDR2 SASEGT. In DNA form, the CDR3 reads TGTGCCAGCAGTGAGAGAGGGAGACAAGAGACCCAGTACTTC. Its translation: CASSERGRQETQYF.

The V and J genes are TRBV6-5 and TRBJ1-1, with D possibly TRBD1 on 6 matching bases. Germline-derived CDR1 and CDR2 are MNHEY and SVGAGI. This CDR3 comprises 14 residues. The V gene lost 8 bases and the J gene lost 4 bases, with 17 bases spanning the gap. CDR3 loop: CASRVSGGFTEAFF. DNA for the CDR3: TGTGCCAGCCGGGTTTCGGGGGGCTTCACTGAAGCTTTCTTT.

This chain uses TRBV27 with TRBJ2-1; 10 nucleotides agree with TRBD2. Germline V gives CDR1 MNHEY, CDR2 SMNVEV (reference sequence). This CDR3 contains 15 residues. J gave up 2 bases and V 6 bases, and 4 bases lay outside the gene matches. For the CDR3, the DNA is TGTGCCAGCAGCACTAGCGGGGATCCCTACAATGAGCAGTTCTTC. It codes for CASSTSGDPYNEQFF.

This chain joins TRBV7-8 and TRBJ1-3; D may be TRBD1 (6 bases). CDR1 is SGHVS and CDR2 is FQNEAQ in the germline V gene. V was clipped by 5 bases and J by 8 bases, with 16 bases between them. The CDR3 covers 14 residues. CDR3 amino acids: CASSPSPGAYTIYF. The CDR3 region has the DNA TGTGCCAGCAGCCCTTCACCAGGGGCGTACACCATATATTTT.

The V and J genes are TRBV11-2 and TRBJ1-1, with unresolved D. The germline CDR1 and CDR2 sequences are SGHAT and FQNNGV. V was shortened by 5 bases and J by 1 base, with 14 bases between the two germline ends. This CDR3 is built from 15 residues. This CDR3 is CASSPFQTGNTEAFF. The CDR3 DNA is TGTGCCAGCAGCCCTTTTCAGACGGGGAACACTGAAGCTTTCTTT.

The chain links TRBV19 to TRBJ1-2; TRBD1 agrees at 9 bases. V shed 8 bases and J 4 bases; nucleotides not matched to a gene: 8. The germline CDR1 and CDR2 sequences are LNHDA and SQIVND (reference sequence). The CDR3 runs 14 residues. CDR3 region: CASQDRGRGYGYTF. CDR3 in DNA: TGTGCCAGTCAGGACAGGGGTCGGGGCTATGGCTACACCTTC. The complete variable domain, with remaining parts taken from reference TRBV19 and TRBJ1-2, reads DGGITQSPKYLFRKEGQNVTLSCEQNLNHDAMYWYRQDPGQGLRLIYYSQIVNDFQKGDIAEGYSVSREKKESFPLTVTSAQKNPTAFYLCASQDRGRGYGYTFGSGTRLTVV.

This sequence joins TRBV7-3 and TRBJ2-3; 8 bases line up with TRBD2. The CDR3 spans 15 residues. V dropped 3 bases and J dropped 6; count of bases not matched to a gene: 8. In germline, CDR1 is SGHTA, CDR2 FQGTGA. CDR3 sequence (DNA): TGTGCCAGCAGCTTCCTCGGGGGGGCAACGGATACGCAGTATTTT. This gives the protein CASSFLGGATDTQYF. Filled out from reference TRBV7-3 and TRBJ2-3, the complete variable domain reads GAGVSQTPSNKVTEKGKYVELRCDPISGHTALYWYRQSLGQGPEFLIYFQGTGAADDSGLPNDRFFAVRPEGSVSTLKIQRTERGDSAVYLCASSFLGGATDTQYFGPGTRLTVL.

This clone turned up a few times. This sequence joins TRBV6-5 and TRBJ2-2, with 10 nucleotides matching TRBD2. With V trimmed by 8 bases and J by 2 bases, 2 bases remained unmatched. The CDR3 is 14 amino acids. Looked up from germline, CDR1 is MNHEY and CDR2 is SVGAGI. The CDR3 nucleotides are TGTGCCAGCGGGACTAGCGCTAACACCGGGGAGCTGTTTTTT. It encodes CASGTSANTGELFF.